This T cell receptor beta chain was sequenced for a study of blood T cells in healthy people across ages. At the level of the study: Template-switching capture recovered about one barcoded beta molecule per two T cells.

Every sample yielded at least 6.5 million isolated PBMCs. Total RNA extracted from each sample amounted to at least 5.5 micrograms. Germline loops: CDR1 DFQATT, CDR2 SNEGSKA (reference sequence). Trimming took 1 base from V and 0 from J; bases not matched to a gene: 2. This CDR3 has 17 residues. The second PCR ran roughly 6 to 11 cycles with a sample-barcoded 5' primer and J-beta primers. TCRdb re-called the 5' RACE reads with MiXCR, one entry per CDR3 protein. The sample contains 800,000 to 950,000 distinct CDR3 sequences, just under 30% of which appear only once. Separately, the same data were catalogued under a study of T cells of mothers and their children.

This clonotype was sampled from a woman between 35 and 50 years old in good health. Specimen: blood. The chain is built from TRBV20-1 and TRBJ2-1; 14 bases align to TRBD2. The CDR3 is CSARGLAGGSSYNEQFF. The DNA of the CDR3 is TGCAGTGCTAGAGGACTAGCGGGGGGGAGCTCCTACAATGAGCAGTTCTTC.